The 20 T cell receptor beta chains reported below all come from one sample, sequenced in a study of vaccination and CD4 T cells after COVID-19. Their target antigens are unknown. Cultured CD4+ T cell DNA underwent sequencing with the Oncomine TCR Beta short-read assay. Each CDR3 protein is one row after TCRdb ran MiXCR on the PCR reads. Of roughly 12,000 distinct CDR3 sequences detected, approximately 49% appear once; the ten largest clones hold 8% to 11%. The treatment was: roughly 10-day PBMC culture with coronavirus spike peptide pools or control peptides (ViraFEST assay). Sequences were obtained from CD4+ T cells from blood, cultured in vitro. These receptors were obtained from a human donor who had recovered from COVID-19.

This chain joins TRBV5-4 and TRBJ2-1, with 10 nucleotides matching TRBD2. This CDR3 has 14 residues. V was pared by 4 bases and J by 8 bases, with 6 bases of the junction left unmatched. Germline-derived CDR1 and CDR2 are SGHNT and YYREEE (reference sequence). CDR3 nucleotide sequence: TGTGCCAGCAGCAAAGCGGGAGGGCCCCATGAGCAGTTCTTC. Its translation: CASSKAGGPHEQFF.

The chain carries TRBV4-1 and TRBJ1-5; D ambiguous. This CDR3 comprises 13 residues. Trimming pared 0 bases from V and 10 bases from J, leaving 10 bases between. From germline, CDR1 is MGHRA and CDR2 YSYEKL. CDR3 residues: CASSQDLWSPQHF. The DNA of the CDR3 is TGCGCCAGCAGCCAAGATCTATGGTCCCCCCAGCATTTT.

Only one count was recorded for this clonotype. The chain combines TRBV9 with TRBJ2-3; 10 bases match TRBD2. The germline gives CDR1 SGDLS, CDR2 YYNGEE. CDR3 size: 16 residues. The ends lost 0 bases at V and 1 base at J; junction bases unmatched: 2. This CDR3 reads CASSVGLAGRTDTQYF. CDR3 nucleotide sequence: TGTGCCAGCAGCGTAGGACTAGCGGGCCGCACAGATACGCAGTATTTT.

This clonotype showed up just a few times. The V call is TRBV15, the J call TRBJ2-2; 7 bases are shared with TRBD1. Per the germline V gene, CDR1 is LNHNV and CDR2 is YYDKDF (reference sequence). The CDR3 loop spans 14 amino acids. After removal of 1 base from V and 4 bases from J, the junction contained 0 bases not matched to a gene. In nucleotides, the CDR3 is TGTGCCACCAGCAGAGGGACAGGCACCGGGGAGCTGTTTTTT. This sequence encodes CATSRGTGTGELFF.

CDR3 DNA: TGTGCCAGCAGTGAAATAGTCTCGAGCTCCTACAATGAGCAGTTCTTC. Residues: CASSEIVSSSYNEQFF. This chain joins TRBV6-1 and TRBJ2-1; no reliable D call. The CDR3 contains 16 residues. V was pared by 2 bases and J by 0 bases, with 11 bases between. The germline V gene encodes CDR1 MNHNS and CDR2 SASEGT.

The chain joins TRBV6-5 to TRBJ2-5; the D gene is possibly TRBD1 (6 bases). CDR1 MNHEY and CDR2 SVGAGI come from the germline V gene. Trimming shortened V by 2 bases and J by 5 bases, and 15 bases separated the two germline ends. This CDR3 has 15 residues. DNA for the CDR3: TGTGCCAGCAGTTACGTTGAACAGGGCTATGAGACCCAGTACTTC. This codes for CASSYVEQGYETQYF.

The rearrangement links TRBV7-9 to TRBJ2-3; D gene ambiguous. The CDR3 has 13 amino acids. Trimming removed 3 bases from V and 1 base from J, with 5 bases in between. The germline V gene encodes CDR1 SEHNR and CDR2 FQNEAQ (reference sequence). CDR3 nucleotides: TGTGCCAGCAGCTTTCGTGGCACAGATACGCAGTATTTT. Amino acids: CASSFRGTDTQYF.

The chain combines TRBV6-5 with TRBJ1-1, with no clear D. From germline, CDR1 is MNHEY and CDR2 SVGAGI. The CDR3 extends over 12 amino acids. V dropped 4 bases and J dropped 4 bases, with 7 bases sitting between them. The CDR3 region is CASSLGTTEAFF. The CDR3 region has the DNA TGTGCCAGCAGTTTAGGTACCACTGAAGCTTTCTTT.

CDR3 region: CASSGSDGDNYGYTF. The CDR3 DNA follows: TGTGCCAGCAGTGGATCGGACGGAGATAACTATGGCTACACCTTC. The rearrangement uses TRBV28 and TRBJ1-2; D gene ambiguous. V was shortened by 5 bases and J by 1 base, with 14 bases between the two germline ends. This CDR3 is built from 15 residues. The germline V gene has CDR1 MDHEN and CDR2 SYDVKM.

The chain combines TRBV11-2 with TRBJ2-5; D might be TRBD1 (5 bases). Germline V gene sequence: CDR1 SGHAT, CDR2 FQNNGV. CDR3 length equals 15 residues. Trimming pared 0 bases from V and 6 bases from J, leaving 14 bases between. The CDR3 coding sequence is TGTGCCAGCAGCTTAGATGCCAGGGCGGCGAAGACCCAGTACTTC. Translation: CASSLDARAAKTQYF. The whole variable domain, remainder taken from reference TRBV11-2 and TRBJ2-5, is EAGVAQSPRYKIIEKRQSVAFWCNPISGHATLYWYQQILGQGPKLLIQFQNNGVVDDSQLPKDRFSAERLKGVDSTLKIQPAKLEDSAVYLCASSLDARAAKTQYFGPGTRLLVL.

This clonotype was found a few times. The rearrangement links TRBV11-2 to TRBJ1-6, with D possibly TRBD1 on 6 matching bases. This CDR3 is built from 15 residues. Trimming removed 6 bases at V and 10 bases at J, with 19 bases between. From germline, CDR1 is SGHAT and CDR2 FQNNGV. The CDR3 nucleotides read TGTGCCAGCAGGACAAGGAACTCAGGGGCCTCACCCCTCCACTTT. This encodes CASRTRNSGASPLHF.

The chain is built from TRBV7-2 and TRBJ1-1, with no clear D. V was shortened by 3 bases and J by 0 bases, with 5 bases between the two germline ends. CDR3 length: 13 amino acids. The germline V gene encodes CDR1 SGHTA and CDR2 FQGNSA. The CDR3 protein is CASSFQLNTEAFF. The CDR3 nucleotides are TGTGCCAGCAGCTTTCAGTTGAACACTGAAGCTTTCTTT.

This clonotype showed up just a few times. The V gene is TRBV19, the J gene TRBJ2-5; perhaps TRBD1 as D (5 bases). V was shortened by 6 bases and J by 4 bases, with 12 bases between the two germline ends. The CDR3 runs 13 residues. Germline V lookup: CDR1 LNHDA, CDR2 SQIVND (reference sequence). The CDR3: CASRDTGVETQYF. The DNA for the CDR3 is TGTGCCAGTAGGGATACAGGAGTAGAGACCCAGTACTTC.

The chain is built from TRBV19 and TRBJ1-2, with unresolved D. V gave up 1 base and J gave up 3 bases, with 9 bases separating them. This CDR3 has 14 amino acids. Germline V gene data show CDR1 as LNHDA and CDR2 as SQIVND (reference sequence). In DNA, the CDR3 is TGTGCCAGTAGTATAGGGGCCCGGCACTATGGCTACACCTTC. It is translated as CASSIGARHYGYTF.

This clonotype was detected only a few times. The chain employs TRBV7-9 and TRBJ1-2; the match to TRBD1 covers 8 bases. J was trimmed by 6 bases and V by 2 bases; bases with no gene match: 5. This CDR3 comprises 14 residues. The germline V gene encodes CDR1 SEHNR and CDR2 FQNEAQ (reference sequence). CDR3 sequence: CASSLSQGANGYTF. CDR3 coding DNA: TGTGCCAGCAGCTTATCCCAGGGGGCGAATGGCTACACCTTC.

This chain connects TRBV28 to TRBJ1-1, with 8 nucleotides matching TRBD1. The CDR3 consists of 14 residues. V lost 5 bases, J lost 4 bases, and 6 bases stayed unmatched. The germline CDR1 and CDR2 sequences are MDHEN and SYDVKM. The CDR3: CASSPGGPLTEAFF. CDR3 bases: TGTGCCAGCAGTCCAGGGGGCCCGCTCACTGAAGCTTTCTTT. Supplemented by reference TRBV28 and TRBJ1-1, the full variable domain reads DVKVTQSSRYLVKRTGEKVFLECVQDMDHENMFWYRQDPGLGLRLIYFSYDVKMKEKGDIPEGYSVSREKKERFSLILESASTNQTSMYLCASSPGGPLTEAFFGQGTRLTVV.

The CDR3 protein is CAWGTNPYEQYF. In nucleotides, the CDR3 is TGTGCCTGGGGGACTAACCCCTACGAGCAGTACTTC. The chain has TRBV30 and TRBJ2-7, with 7 bases that match TRBD2. CDR1 and CDR2 (germline): GTSNPN, SVGIG (reference sequence). The CDR3 has 12 residues. The J segment lost 2 bases and the V segment lost 5 bases, leaving 3 bases of the junction unmatched.

V and J are TRBV6-1 and TRBJ2-3, with TRBD1 matching 9 bases. Germline trimming cut 6 bases from V and 2 bases from J; bases unmatched to any gene: 0. Germline V gene sequence: CDR1 MNHNS, CDR2 SASEGT. The CDR3 covers 13 residues. CDR3 sequence (DNA): TGTGCCAGCAGACAGGGGGCCACAGATACGCAGTATTTT. As protein: CASRQGATDTQYF.

The chain is built from TRBV6-2 or TRBV6-3 and TRBJ1-5; TRBD1 matches at 11 bases. Losses at the gene ends were 2 bases for V and 7 bases for J; bases not matched to a gene: 7. Germline lookup yields CDR1 MNHEY and CDR2 SVGEGT. The length of the CDR3 is 16 residues. This CDR3 reads CASSYGTGGMWQPQHF. CDR3 DNA: TGTGCCAGCAGTTACGGGACAGGGGGGATGTGGCAGCCCCAGCATTTT.

The chain uses TRBV6-2 or TRBV6-3 and TRBJ2-5, with 8 bases fitting TRBD1. CDR3 length equals 12 residues. CDR1 is MNHEY, CDR2 SVGEGT, per germline. V gave up 5 bases and J gave up 4 bases; unmatched junction bases: 0. This CDR3 reads CASSQGAETQYF. CDR3 DNA sequence: TGTGCCAGCAGTCAGGGGGCAGAGACCCAGTACTTC.